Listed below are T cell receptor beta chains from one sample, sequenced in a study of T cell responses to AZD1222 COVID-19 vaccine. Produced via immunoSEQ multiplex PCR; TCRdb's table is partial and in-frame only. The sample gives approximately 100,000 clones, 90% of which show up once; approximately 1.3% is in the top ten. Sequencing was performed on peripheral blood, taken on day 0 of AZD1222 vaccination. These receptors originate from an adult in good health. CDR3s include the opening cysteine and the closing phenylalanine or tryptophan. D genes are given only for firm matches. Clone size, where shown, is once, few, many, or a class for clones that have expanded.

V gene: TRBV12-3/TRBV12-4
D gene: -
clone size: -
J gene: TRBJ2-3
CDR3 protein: CASSLSGRAQYF
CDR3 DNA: TGTGCCAGCAGTTTGAGCGGGCGGGCGCAGTATTTT

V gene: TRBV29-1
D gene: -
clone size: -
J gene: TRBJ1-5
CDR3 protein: CSVQETSNQPQHF
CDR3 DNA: TGCAGCGTTCAAGAAACCAGCAATCAGCCCCAGCATTTT

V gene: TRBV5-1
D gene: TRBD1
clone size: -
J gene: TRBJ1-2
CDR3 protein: CASSSTTGGYGYTF
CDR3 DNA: TGCGCCAGCAGCTCCACGACAGGGGGCTATGGCTACACCTTC

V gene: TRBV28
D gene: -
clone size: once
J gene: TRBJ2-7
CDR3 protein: CASRPTQGYEQYF
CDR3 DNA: TGTGCCAGCAGACCGACCCAGGGATACGAGCAGTACTTC

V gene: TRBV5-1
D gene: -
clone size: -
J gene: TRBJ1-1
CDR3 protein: CASSLARTANTEAFF
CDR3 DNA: TGCGCCAGCAGCTTGGCCCGGACGGCGAACACTGAAGCTTTCTTT

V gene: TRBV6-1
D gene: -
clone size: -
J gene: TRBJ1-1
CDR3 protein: CASSEPGVGAEAFF
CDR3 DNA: TGTGCCAGCAGTGAGCCGGGAGTGGGGGCTGAAGCTTTCTTT

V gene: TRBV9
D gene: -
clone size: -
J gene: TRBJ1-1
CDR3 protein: CASSVATGTDTEAFF
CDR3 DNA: TGTGCCAGCAGCGTAGCGACAGGTACAGACACTGAAGCTTTCTTT

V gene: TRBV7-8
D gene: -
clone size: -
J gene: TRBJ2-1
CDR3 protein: CAILATTNEQFF
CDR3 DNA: TGTGCCATACTAGCAACGACCAATGAGCAGTTCTTC

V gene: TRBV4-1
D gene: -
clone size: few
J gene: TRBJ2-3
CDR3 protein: CASSQVQGIADTQYF
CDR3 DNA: TGCGCCAGCAGCCAAGTTCAAGGAATAGCAGATACGCAGTATTTT

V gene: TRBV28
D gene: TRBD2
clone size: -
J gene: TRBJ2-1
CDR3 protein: CASTSESGGYNEQFF
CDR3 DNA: TGTGCCAGCACCTCCGAGAGCGGGGGCTACAATGAGCAGTTCTTC

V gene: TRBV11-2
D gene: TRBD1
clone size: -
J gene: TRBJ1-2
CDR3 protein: CASSLEGTGAYLYGYTF
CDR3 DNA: TGTGCCAGCAGCTTGGAGGGGACAGGGGCCTACCTCTATGGCTACACCTTC

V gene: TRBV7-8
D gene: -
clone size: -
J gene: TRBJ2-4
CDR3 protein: CASSPPSALNIQYF
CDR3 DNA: TGTGCCAGCAGCCCTCCAAGTGCACTAAACATTCAGTACTTC

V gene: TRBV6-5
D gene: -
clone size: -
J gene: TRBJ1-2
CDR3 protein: CASKVGERSGYTF
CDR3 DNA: TGTGCCAGCAAGGTTGGGGAAAGATCTGGCTACACCTTC

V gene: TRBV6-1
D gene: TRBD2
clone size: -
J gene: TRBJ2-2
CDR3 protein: CASSELAGGPLDTGELFF
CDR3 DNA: TGTGCCAGCAGTGAACTAGCGGGGGGGCCCCTTGACACCGGGGAGCTGTTTTTT

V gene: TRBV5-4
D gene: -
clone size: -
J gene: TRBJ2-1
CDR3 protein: CASSLGGRSEQFF
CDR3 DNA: TGTGCCAGCAGCTTGGGTGGGAGGAGTGAGCAGTTCTTC

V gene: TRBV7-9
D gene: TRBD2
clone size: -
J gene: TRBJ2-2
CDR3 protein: CASSRLAGGTAGELFF
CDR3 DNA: TGTGCCAGCAGCCGACTAGCGGGGGGCACCGCCGGGGAGCTGTTTTTT

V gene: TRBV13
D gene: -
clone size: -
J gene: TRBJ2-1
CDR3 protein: CASSFGVYEQFF
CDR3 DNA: TGTGCCAGCAGCTTTGGGGTCTATGAGCAGTTCTTC

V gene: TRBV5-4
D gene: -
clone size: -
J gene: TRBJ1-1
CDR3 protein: CASSRVRGMNTEAFF
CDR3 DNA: TGTGCCAGCAGCCGGGTCCGGGGGATGAACACTGAAGCTTTCTTT

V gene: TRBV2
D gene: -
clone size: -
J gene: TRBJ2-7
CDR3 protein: CASRFRGSSYEQYF
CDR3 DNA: TGTGCCAGCAGATTCCGCGGAAGCTCCTACGAGCAGTACTTC

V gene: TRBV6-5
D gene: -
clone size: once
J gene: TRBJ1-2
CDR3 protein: CASRRRDIDYGYTF
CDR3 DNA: TGTGCCAGCAGGCGCCGGGACATCGACTATGGCTACACCTTC

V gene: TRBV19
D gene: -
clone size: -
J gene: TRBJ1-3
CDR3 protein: CASSINRAAGNTIYF
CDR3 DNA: TGTGCCAGTAGTATAAACCGAGCTGCTGGAAACACCATATATTTT

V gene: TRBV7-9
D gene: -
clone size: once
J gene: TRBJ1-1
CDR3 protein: CASSLGVGLAGFGAFF
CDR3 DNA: TGTGCCAGCAGCTTGGGGGTCGGTTTAGCGGGATTTGGAGCTTTCTTT

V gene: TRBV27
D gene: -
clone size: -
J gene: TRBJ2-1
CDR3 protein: CASGGRINSYNEQFF
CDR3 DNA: TGTGCCAGCGGGGGACGCATCAACTCCTACAATGAGCAGTTCTTC

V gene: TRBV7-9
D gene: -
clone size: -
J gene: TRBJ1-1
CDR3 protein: CASSLVGSDIEAFF
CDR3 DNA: TGTGCCAGCAGCTTAGTGGGCAGTGATATTGAAGCTTTCTTT

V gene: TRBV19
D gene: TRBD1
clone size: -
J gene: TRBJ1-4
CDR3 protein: CASLTGGWGGWLFF
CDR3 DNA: TGTGCCAGTCTGACAGGGGGCTGGGGAGGATGGCTGTTTTTT

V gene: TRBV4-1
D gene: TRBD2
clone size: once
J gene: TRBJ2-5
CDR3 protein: CASSQEWSGGIETQYF
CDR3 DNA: TGCGCCAGCAGCCAAGAATGGAGCGGGGGGATAGAGACCCAGTACTTC

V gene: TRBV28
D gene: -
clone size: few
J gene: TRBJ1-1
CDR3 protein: CASSPGWTEAFF
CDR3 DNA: TGTGCCAGCAGCCCGGGGTGGACTGAAGCTTTCTTT

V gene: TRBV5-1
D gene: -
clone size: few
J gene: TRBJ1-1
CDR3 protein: CASSLDLGGSEAFF
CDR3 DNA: TGCGCCAGCAGCTTGGATTTAGGGGGTTCTGAAGCTTTCTTT

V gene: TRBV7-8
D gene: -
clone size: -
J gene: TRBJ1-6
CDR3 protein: CASGTSSNSPLHF
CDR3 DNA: TGTGCCAGCGGCACGTCCTCCAATTCACCCCTCCACTTT

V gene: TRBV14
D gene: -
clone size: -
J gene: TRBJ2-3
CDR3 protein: CASSQESTDTQYF
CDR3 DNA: TGTGCCAGCAGCCAAGAGTCGACAGATACGCAGTATTTT

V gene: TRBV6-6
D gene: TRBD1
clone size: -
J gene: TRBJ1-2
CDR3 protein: CASSPQGDNYGYTF
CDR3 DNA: TGTGCCAGCAGCCCCCAGGGGGACAACTATGGCTACACCTTC

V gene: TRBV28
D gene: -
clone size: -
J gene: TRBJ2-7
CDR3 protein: CASSLVQFGGEQYF
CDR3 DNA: TGTGCCAGCAGTTTAGTCCAATTCGGTGGGGAGCAGTACTTC

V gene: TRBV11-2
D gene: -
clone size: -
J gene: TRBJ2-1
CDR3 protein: CASSLSGNRDNEQFF
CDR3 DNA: TGTGCCAGCAGCTTGTCCGGGAATCGGGACAACGAGCAGTTCTTC

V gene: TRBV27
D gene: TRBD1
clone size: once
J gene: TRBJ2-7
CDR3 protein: CASRRDRETYEQYF
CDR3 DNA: TGTGCCAGCAGACGAGACAGGGAAACGTACGAGCAGTACTTC

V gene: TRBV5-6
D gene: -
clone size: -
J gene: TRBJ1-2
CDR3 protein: CASSLWAAYGYTF
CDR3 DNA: TGTGCCAGCAGCTTGTGGGCAGCCTATGGCTACACCTTC

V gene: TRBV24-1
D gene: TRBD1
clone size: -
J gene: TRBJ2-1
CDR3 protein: CATSDSWDRDRDEQFF
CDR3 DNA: TGTGCCACCAGTGATTCCTGGGACAGGGATCGTGATGAGCAGTTCTTC

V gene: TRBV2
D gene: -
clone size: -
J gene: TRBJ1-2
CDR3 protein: CASTSGDWGYTF
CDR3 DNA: TGTGCCAGCACCTCGGGGGACTGGGGCTACACCTTC

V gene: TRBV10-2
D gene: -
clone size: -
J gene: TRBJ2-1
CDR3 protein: CAKNNEQFF
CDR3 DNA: TGCGCCAAAAACAATGAGCAGTTCTTC

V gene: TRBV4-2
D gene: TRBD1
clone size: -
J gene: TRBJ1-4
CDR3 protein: CASSQGRQGGYEKLFF
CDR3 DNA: TGTGCCAGCAGCCAGGGAAGACAGGGAGGATATGAAAAACTGTTTTTT

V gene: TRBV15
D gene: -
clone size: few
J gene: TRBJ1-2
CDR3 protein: CATSRALGDYGYTF
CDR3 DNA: TGTGCCACCAGCAGAGCTTTGGGGGACTATGGCTACACCTTC

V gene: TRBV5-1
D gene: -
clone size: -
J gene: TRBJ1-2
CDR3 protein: CASSSGAGYTF
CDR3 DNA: TGCGCCAGCAGCTCAGGGGCCGGCTACACCTTC

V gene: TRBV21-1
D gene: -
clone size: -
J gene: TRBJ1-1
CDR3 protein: CASSKEVTNGLNTEAFF
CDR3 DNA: TGTGCCAGCAGCAAAGAGGTAACTAACGGCTTGAACACTGAAGCTTTCTTT

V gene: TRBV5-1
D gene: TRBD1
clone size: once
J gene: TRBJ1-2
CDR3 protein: CASSPGQGYGYTF
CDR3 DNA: TGCGCCAGCAGCCCTGGACAGGGGTATGGCTACACCTTC

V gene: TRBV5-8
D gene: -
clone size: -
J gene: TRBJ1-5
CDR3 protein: CASSLTQLSPQHF
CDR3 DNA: TGTGCCAGCAGCTTGACACAGTTGTCGCCCCAGCATTTT

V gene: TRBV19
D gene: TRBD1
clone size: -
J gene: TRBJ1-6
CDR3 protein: CASKTGENSPLHF
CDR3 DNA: TGTGCCAGTAAGACAGGGGAGAATTCACCCCTCCACTTT

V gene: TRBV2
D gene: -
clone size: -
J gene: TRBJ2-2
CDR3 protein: CASKILGSGELFF
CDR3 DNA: TGTGCCAGCAAAATCCTGGGATCCGGGGAGCTGTTTTTT

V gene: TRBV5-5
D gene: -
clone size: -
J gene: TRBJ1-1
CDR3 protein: CASSLFRGSGDTEAFF
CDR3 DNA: TGTGCCAGCAGCTTGTTTCGGGGATCGGGGGACACTGAAGCTTTCTTT

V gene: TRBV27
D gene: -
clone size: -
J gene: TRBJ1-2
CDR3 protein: CASSLFRQDYGYTF
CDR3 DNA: TGTGCCAGCAGTTTATTCAGGCAGGACTATGGCTACACCTTC

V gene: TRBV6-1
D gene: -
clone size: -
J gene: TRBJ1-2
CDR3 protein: CASSIISGDYGYTF
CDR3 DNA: TGTGCCAGCAGCATCATCTCGGGGGACTATGGCTACACCTTC

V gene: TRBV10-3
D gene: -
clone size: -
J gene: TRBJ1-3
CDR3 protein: CAIREIGYGNTIYF
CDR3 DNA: TGTGCCATCAGGGAAATAGGGTATGGAAACACCATATATTTT

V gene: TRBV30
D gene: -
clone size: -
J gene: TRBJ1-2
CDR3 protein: CAWNRGDTGYGYTF
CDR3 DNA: TGTGCCTGGAACCGCGGGGACACAGGCTATGGCTACACCTTC

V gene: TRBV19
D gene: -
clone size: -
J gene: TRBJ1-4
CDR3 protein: CASSIGWENEKLFF
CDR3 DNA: TGTGCCAGTAGTATAGGATGGGAGAATGAAAAACTGTTTTTT

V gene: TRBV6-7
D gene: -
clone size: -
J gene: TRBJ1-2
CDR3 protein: CASSYVGLREISGYTF
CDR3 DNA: TGTGCCAGCAGTTACGTGGGGCTGCGCGAGATCTCTGGCTACACCTTC

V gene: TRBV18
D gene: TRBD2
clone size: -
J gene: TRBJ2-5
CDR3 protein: CASSPRAGVVTQYF
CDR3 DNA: TGTGCCAGCTCACCGAGAGCGGGGGTGGTGACCCAGTACTTC

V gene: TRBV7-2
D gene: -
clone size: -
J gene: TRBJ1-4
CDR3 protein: CASSDASLGLFF
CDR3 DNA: TGTGCCAGCAGCGATGCCTCCTTAGGACTGTTTTTT

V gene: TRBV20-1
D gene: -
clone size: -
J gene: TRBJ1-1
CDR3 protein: CSASLRGLSTEAFF
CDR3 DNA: TGCAGTGCTAGTCTGAGGGGTTTGAGCACTGAAGCTTTCTTT